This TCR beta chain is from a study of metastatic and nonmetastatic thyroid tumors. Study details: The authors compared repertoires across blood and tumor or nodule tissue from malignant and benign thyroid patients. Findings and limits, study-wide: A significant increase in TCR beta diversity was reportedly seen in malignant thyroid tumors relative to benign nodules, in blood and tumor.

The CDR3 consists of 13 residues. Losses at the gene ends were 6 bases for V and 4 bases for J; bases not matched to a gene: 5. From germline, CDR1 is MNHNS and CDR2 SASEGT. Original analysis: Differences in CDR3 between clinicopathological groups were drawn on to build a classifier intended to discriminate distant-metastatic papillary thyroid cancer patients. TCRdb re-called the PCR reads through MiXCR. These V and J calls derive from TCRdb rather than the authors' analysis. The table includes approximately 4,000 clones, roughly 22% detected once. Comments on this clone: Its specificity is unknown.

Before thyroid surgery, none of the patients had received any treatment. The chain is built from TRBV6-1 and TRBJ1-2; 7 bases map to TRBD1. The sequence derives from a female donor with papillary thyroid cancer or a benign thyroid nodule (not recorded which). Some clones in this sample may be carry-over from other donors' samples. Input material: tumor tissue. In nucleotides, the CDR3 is TGTGCCAGCAGGGACGCAGGGGGCTATGGCTACACCTTC. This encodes CASRDAGGYGYTF.